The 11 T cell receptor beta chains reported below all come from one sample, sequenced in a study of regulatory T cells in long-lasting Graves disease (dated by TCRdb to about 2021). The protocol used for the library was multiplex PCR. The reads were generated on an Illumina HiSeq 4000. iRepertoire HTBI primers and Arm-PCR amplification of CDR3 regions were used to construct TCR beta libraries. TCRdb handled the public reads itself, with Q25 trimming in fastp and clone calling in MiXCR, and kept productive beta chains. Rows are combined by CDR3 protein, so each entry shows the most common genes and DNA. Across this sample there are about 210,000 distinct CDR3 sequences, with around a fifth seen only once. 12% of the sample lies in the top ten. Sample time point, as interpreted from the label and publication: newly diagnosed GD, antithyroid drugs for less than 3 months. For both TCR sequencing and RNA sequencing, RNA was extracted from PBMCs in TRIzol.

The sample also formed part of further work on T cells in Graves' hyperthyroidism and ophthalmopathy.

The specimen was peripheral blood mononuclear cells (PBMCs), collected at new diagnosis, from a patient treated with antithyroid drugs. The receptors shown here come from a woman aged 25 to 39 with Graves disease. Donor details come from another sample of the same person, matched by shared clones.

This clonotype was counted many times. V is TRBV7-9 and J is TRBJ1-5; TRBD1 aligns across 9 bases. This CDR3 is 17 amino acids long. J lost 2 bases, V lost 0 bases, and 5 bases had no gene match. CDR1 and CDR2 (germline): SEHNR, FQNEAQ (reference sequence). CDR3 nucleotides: TGTGCCAGCAGCTTAGCCACAGGGGGCGGGGGCAATCAGCCCCAGCATTTT. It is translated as CASSLATGGGGNQPQHF.

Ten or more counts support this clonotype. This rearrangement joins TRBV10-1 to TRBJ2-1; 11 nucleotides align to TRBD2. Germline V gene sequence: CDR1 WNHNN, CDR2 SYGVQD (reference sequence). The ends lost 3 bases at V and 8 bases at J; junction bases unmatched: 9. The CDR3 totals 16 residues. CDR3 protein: CASSDLAGGPSDEQFF. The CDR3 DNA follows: TGCGCCAGCAGTGATTTAGCGGGAGGGCCCTCGGATGAGCAGTTCTTC.

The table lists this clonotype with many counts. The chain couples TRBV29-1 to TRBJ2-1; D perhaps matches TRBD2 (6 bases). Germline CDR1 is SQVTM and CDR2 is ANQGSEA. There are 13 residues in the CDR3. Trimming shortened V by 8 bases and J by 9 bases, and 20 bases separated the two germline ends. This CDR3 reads CSLSTGVSGEQFF. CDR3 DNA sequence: TGCAGCCTTTCTACGGGGGTTAGCGGTGAGCAGTTCTTC.

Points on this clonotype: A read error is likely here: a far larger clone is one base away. The CDR3 sequence is CAGSEGRGINTEAFF. CDR3 DNA: TGTGCCGGCAGTGAGGGAAGAGGGATCAACACTGAAGCTTTCTTT. The rearrangement uses TRBV2 and TRBJ2-3; D uncertain. With the DNA end fitting TRBJ1-1 better, the J assignment may be wrong. There are 15 residues in the CDR3. CDR1 is SNHLY, CDR2 FYNNEI, per germline.

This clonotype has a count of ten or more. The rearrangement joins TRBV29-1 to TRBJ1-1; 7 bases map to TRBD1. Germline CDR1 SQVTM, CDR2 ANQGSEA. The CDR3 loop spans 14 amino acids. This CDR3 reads CSGGRTGSRTEAFF. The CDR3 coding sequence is TGCAGTGGGGGCAGGACAGGTAGTAGGACTGAAGCTTTCTTT.

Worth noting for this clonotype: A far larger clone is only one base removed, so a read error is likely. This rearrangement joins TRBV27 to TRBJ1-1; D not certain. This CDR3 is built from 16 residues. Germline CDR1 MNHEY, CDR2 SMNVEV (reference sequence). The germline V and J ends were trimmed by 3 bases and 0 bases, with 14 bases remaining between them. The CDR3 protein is CASSFGPLNMNTEAFF. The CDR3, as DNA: TGTGCCAGCAGTTTCGGACCCTTAAACATGAACACTGAAGCTTTCTTT.

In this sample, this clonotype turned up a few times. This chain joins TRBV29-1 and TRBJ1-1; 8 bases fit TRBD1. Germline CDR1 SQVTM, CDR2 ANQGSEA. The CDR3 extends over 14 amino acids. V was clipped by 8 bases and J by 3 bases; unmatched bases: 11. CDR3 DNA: TGCAGCCTAGAGACCAGGGGGCAGGACACTGAAGCTTTCTTT. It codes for CSLETRGQDTEAFF.

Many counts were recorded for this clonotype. The CDR3 loop reads CASSLQEFYEQYF. CDR3 coding DNA: TGTGCCAGCAGCTTACAGGAATTCTACGAGCAGTACTTC. The chain uses TRBV6-2 or TRBV6-3 and TRBJ2-7, with a possible D match to TRBD1 (5 bases). V was shortened by 6 bases and J by 3 bases, with 12 bases between the two germline ends. The CDR3 sequence is 13 residues long. The germline gives CDR1 MNHEY, CDR2 SVGEGT.

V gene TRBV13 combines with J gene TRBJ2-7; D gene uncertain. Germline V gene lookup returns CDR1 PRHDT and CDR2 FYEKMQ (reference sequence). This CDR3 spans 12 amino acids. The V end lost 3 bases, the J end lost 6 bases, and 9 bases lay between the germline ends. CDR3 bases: TGTGCCAGCAGCTTTAGTGGTGGCGAGCAGTACTTC. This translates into CASSFSGGEQYF.

The CDR3 coding sequence is TGTGCCAGCAGTTTTAGCGGGAGACCAGAGACCCAGTACTTC. It codes for CASSFSGRPETQYF. The rearrangement uses TRBV12-3 or TRBV12-4 and TRBJ2-5, with 9 nucleotides matching TRBD2. Trimming at V came to 3 bases and at J to 4 bases, leaving 3 bases not matched to a gene. CDR3 length: 14 residues.

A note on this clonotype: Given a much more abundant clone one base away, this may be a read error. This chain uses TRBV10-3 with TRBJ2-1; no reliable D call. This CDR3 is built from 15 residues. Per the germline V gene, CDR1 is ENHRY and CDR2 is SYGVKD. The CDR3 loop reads CTISPFADSYNEQFF. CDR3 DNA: TGTACCATCAGTCCCTTCGCTGACTCCTACAATGAGCAGTTCTTC.